These 2 T cell receptor beta chains were sequenced from one sample in a study of shared clonotypes between healthy human individuals. Clones were sequenced by immunoSEQ multiplex PCR, and TCRdb holds only the in-frame ones, with some missing. The sample has 1.5 million to 2.5 million clones, just under 95% seen once; the top ten hold less than 1.5%. Only CD45RO-negative cells positively selected for CCR7 counted as naive CD8 cells, so terminally differentiated effector memory CD45RA+ cells were excluded. Sequenced: naive CD8+ T cells sorted from blood. These receptors came from a young man in good health.

The V and J genes are TRBV7-9 and TRBJ2-7; D is possibly TRBD2 (5 bases). The CDR3 has 16 residues. Per the germline V gene, CDR1 is SEHNR and CDR2 is FQNEAQ (reference sequence). V lost 5 bases and J 7 bases, leaving 24 bases between the germline ends. The CDR3 is CASSPPDVVVAGEQYF. CDR3 DNA sequence: TGTGCCAGCAGCCCACCGGATGTGGTTGTGGCGGGTGAGCAGTACTTC.

The genes are TRBV25-1 and TRBJ2-5; TRBD2 matches at 7 bases. This CDR3 is built from 15 residues. From germline, CDR1 is MGHDK and CDR2 SYGVNS. V lost 0 bases to trimming and J lost 4 bases; unmatched junction nucleotides: 5. CDR3 in DNA: TGTGCCAGCAGTGAATATGTAGCTAGCGGAGAGACCCAGTACTTC. This translates into CASSEYVASGETQYF.